This TCR beta chain comes out of a study of long-term antiretroviral therapy in people with HIV. Study outcomes and limitations: Pre-ART expanded clones dominated the repertoire at every time point.

Investigators performed immunoSEQ version v3.0 at survey level. Some clones are missing from TCRdb's copy, which holds only in-frame ones; the method was immunoSEQ multiplex PCR. The profile shows 25,000 or so clones, 78% of them singletons. Details on this clone: Its antigen is as yet unknown.

Deletions cut 4 bases from V and 8 bases from J, with 15 bases between. Looked up from germline, CDR1 is SGHDN and CDR2 is FVKESK. The CDR3 is 14 amino acids. The sequence was obtained from a man aged 18 to 29 with HIV. The chain recombines TRBV14 with TRBJ2-1; D is undetermined. The material sequenced was unsorted PBMCs, taken 1.5 years before starting antiretroviral therapy. This CDR3 reads CASSPSVNVDEQFF. The CDR3 region has the DNA TGTGCCAGCAGCCCCTCCGTGAACGTAGATGAGCAGTTCTTC.